Below are 13 T cell receptor beta chains sequenced from a single sample in a study of spatial heterogeneity in lung cancer. TCRdb independently ran MiXCR on the 5' RACE reads; one entry per CDR3 protein. The sample contains tens of thousands of distinct CDR3 sequences, approximately 20% of which appear only once. Sample time point: sample taken at primary tumor resection. No cells were sorted before sequencing. The whole RNA sequenced was extracted from tumor, nontumor lung or frozen PBMC. Sequences were derived from PBMCs, sampled at surgery. Receptors originate from a male donor with early-stage non-small cell lung cancer.

J is TRBJ2-2 and V is TRBV6-5, with D perhaps matching TRBD1 or TRBD2 (5 bases each). The V end lost 2 bases, the J end lost 5 bases, and 12 bases lay between the germline ends. CDR3 length equals 15 residues. CDR1 and CDR2 from the germline V gene are MNHEY and SVGAGI. CDR3 DNA: TGTGCCAGCAGTTACGGGGGACCTTGGACCGGGGAGCTGTTTTTT. Translating it yields CASSYGGPWTGELFF.

The chain recombines TRBV15 with TRBJ1-2; perhaps TRBD1 as D (6 bases). CDR1 LNHNV and CDR2 YYDKDF come from the germline V gene (reference sequence). The CDR3 loop spans 16 amino acids. Between the trimmed V and J ends, which lost 7 bases and 4 bases, there was a span of 22 bases. The chain's CDR3 is CATTPGAKVKGYGYTF. The CDR3, as DNA: TGTGCCACCACGCCAGGGGCGAAAGTTAAGGGCTATGGCTACACCTTC.

This clonotype was seen a few times. The chain recombines TRBV28 with TRBJ2-1; TRBD1 matches at 8 bases. The germline V gene encodes CDR1 MDHEN and CDR2 SYDVKM. The CDR3 contains 13 residues. The ends lost 6 bases at V and 5 bases at J; junction bases unmatched: 3. The CDR3 protein is CASRKQGDNEQFF. The CDR3 DNA is TGTGCCAGCAGAAAACAGGGGGACAATGAGCAGTTCTTC.

The chain joins TRBV27 to TRBJ1-5; no reliable D call. Germline V gene sequence: CDR1 MNHEY, CDR2 SMNVEV (reference sequence). Trimming left V 3 bases short and J 7 bases short, with 7 bases between. CDR3 size: 12 residues. The chain's CDR3 is CASSFVGQPQHF. The DNA for the CDR3 is TGTGCCAGCAGTTTTGTCGGGCAGCCCCAGCATTTT.

A few counts support this clonotype. This sequence joins TRBV3-1 and TRBJ2-1; 9 positions match TRBD2. There are 19 residues in the CDR3. CDR1 is LGHDT and CDR2 is YNNKEL in the germline V gene (reference sequence). Trimming removed 0 bases from V and 8 bases from J; junction bases left unmatched: 17. The CDR3, as DNA: TGTGCCAGCAGCCAAGATTCTGTAGGGCTAGCGGGGTCTCGGGATGAGCAGTTCTTC. The encoded protein is CASSQDSVGLAGSRDEQFF.

This clonotype was picked up one time. The chain employs TRBV9 and TRBJ2-3; D is perhaps TRBD1 or TRBD2 (6 bases each). V lost 4 bases and J 4 bases, leaving 19 bases between the germline ends. The V gene's germline CDR1 is SGDLS and CDR2 YYNGEE. The CDR3 extends over 16 amino acids. In DNA form, the CDR3 reads TGTGCCAGCAGCCCAGCTGGGGGGCAGCGCGCAGATACGCAGTATTTT. It specifies CASSPAGGQRADTQYF. The full variable domain, its missing parts supplied by reference TRBV9 and TRBJ2-3, is DSGVTQTPKHLITATGQRVTLRCSPRSGDLSVYWYQQSLDQGLQFLIQYYNGEERAKGNILERFSAQQFPDLHSELNLSSLELGDSALYFCASSPAGGQRADTQYFGPGTRLTVL.

This clonotype appeared many times. The chain carries TRBV10-3 and TRBJ2-7, with D unresolved. Germline values: CDR1 ENHRY, CDR2 SYGVKD. CDR3 length: 13 amino acids. Trimming took 2 bases from V and 1 from J, leaving 6 bases between them. CDR3 nucleotides: TGTGCCATCAGTGAGCGCAGGTCCTACGAGCAGTACTTC. Translation gives CAISERRSYEQYF.

This chain uses TRBV21-1 with TRBJ1-3. TRBV21-1 is described as a pseudogene. The CDR3 runs 15 residues. The CDR3 here is CASSKDVSSGNTIYF. As DNA, the CDR3 is TGTGCCAGCAGCAAAGACGTAAGCTCTGGAAACACCATATATTTT.

This chain links TRBV18 with TRBJ1-1, with D possibly being TRBD1 (5 bases). Germline CDR1 is KGHSH and CDR2 is LQKENI. The germline V and J ends were trimmed by 6 bases and 1 base, with 9 bases remaining between them. There are 13 residues in the CDR3. The CDR3 DNA reads as TGTGCCAGCTCGGCGACAGCGAACACTGAAGCTTTCTTT. It codes for CASSATANTEAFF.

The chain uses TRBV30 and TRBJ2-7, with D unresolved. The CDR3 runs 11 residues. Looked up from germline, CDR1 is GTSNPN and CDR2 is SVGIG (reference sequence). V dropped 3 bases and J dropped 6 bases, with 9 bases sitting between them. Here the CDR3 reads CAWRADTEQYF. The CDR3 DNA reads as TGTGCCTGGAGGGCGGATACCGAGCAGTACTTC.

Only a few counts were recorded for this clonotype. The chain recombines TRBV20-1 with TRBJ1-1; 7 bases are shared with TRBD1. The CDR3 has 14 residues. V dropped 2 bases and J dropped 5; count of bases not matched to a gene: 8. Per the germline V gene, CDR1 is DFQATT and CDR2 is SNEGSKA (reference sequence). CDR3 nucleotides: TGCAGTGCTAGACTACAGGGGTTGGAAACTGAAGCTTTCTTT. Protein product: CSARLQGLETEAFF.

The table lists this clonotype with a few counts. This chain joins TRBV29-1 and TRBJ2-5, with 9 bases that match TRBD1. Germline trimming cut 1 base from V and 6 bases from J; bases unmatched to any gene: 6. Germline V lookup: CDR1 SQVTM, CDR2 ANQGSEA. The CDR3 has 14 amino acids. CDR3 loop: CSVEVPQGAKTQYF. CDR3 in DNA: TGCAGCGTTGAAGTTCCACAGGGGGCAAAGACCCAGTACTTC.

The rearrangement joins TRBV3-1 to TRBJ2-3, with 11 bases matching TRBD2. V shed 1 base and J 3 bases; nucleotides not matched to a gene: 3. The CDR3 runs 16 residues. Per germline, CDR1 LGHDT and CDR2 YNNKEL (reference sequence). The CDR3 DNA follows: TGTGCCAGCAGCCAAGGTTCTAGCGGGAGGACAGATACGCAGTATTTT. This translates into CASSQGSSGRTDTQYF.